Presented here are 23 T cell receptor beta chains from one specimen sequenced in a study of T-cell reconstitution after alpha-beta-depleted transplantation in children (dated by TCRdb to the mid-2010s). Library method: PCR. The instrument was an Illumina HiSeq 2500. To normalize quantification of the TCRbeta repertoire, the TCR libraries were built with molecular barcoding that relied on unique molecular identifiers. TCRdb reworked the public reads: Q25 trimming with fastp, MiXCR clone assembly, productive beta chains retained. Identical CDR3 proteins give one entry, which carries the most common genes and DNA. The sample table holds hundreds of thousands of distinct CDR3 sequences, of which 13% were seen once. The ten largest account for roughly 0.77% of the sample. The treatment or condition label here, explained by the study, means: allogeneic hematopoietic cell transplantation with graft depleted of TCRalphabeta T cells and CD19 B cells.

This specimen was PBMCs, taken before TCRalphabeta/CD19-depleted stem cell transplant. The receptor set was obtained from a girl between 2 and 10 years old with congenital amegakaryocytic thrombocytopenia, due to receive a stem cell transplant.

This clonotype was seen ten or more times. This chain uses TRBV6-6 with TRBJ2-1; no firm D call. Germline CDR1 and CDR2: MNHNY and SVGAGI (reference sequence). Trimming pared 0 bases from V and 9 bases from J, leaving 9 bases between. The CDR3 covers 13 residues. The CDR3 sequence is CASSYSPVSEQFF. In nucleotides, the CDR3 is TGTGCCAGCAGTTACTCCCCGGTTAGTGAGCAGTTCTTC.

Remarks on this clonotype: A much larger clone differs from this one at a single base, so this may be a read error. The chain has TRBV12-3 or TRBV12-4 and TRBJ2-4; possibly TRBD2 for D (6 bases). The CDR3 consists of 12 residues. CDR3 DNA: TGTGCCAGCAGTTCCGGGAGAGACATTCGGTACTTC. It specifies CASSSGRDIRYF.

The CDR3 loop is CATSTESGSGYEQYF. DNA of the CDR3: TGTGCCACCAGCACCGAAAGCGGGAGTGGCTACGAGCAGTACTTC. The V and J genes are TRBV15 and TRBJ2-7; TRBD2 aligns across 8 bases. The CDR3 consists of 15 residues. Per germline, CDR1 LNHNV and CDR2 YYDKDF (reference sequence). With 4 bases clipped from V and 3 bases from J, the junction kept 8 bases outside the gene matches.

This chain connects TRBV9 to TRBJ2-1; TRBD2 aligns across 9 bases. Losses at the gene ends were 0 bases for V and 5 bases for J; bases not matched to a gene: 6. The CDR3 is 16 amino acids. CDR1 is SGDLS, CDR2 YYNGEE, per germline. CDR3 coding DNA: TGTGCCAGCAGCGTAGTTGCTAGCGGGGCCAACAATGAGCAGTTCTTC. It is translated as CASSVVASGANNEQFF. Full variable domain (missing parts from reference TRBV9 and TRBJ2-1): DSGVTQTPKHLITATGQRVTLRCSPRSGDLSVYWYQQSLDQGLQFLIQYYNGEERAKGNILERFSAQQFPDLHSELNLSSLELGDSALYFCASSVVASGANNEQFFGPGTRLTVL.

The chain employs TRBV12-3 or TRBV12-4 and TRBJ2-1, with D possibly being TRBD2 (5 bases). The CDR3 totals 13 residues. V was clipped by 5 bases and J by 3 bases, with 8 bases between them. The CDR3 nucleotides read TGTGCCAGCAGTACTACTAGCTACAATGAGCAGTTCTTC. It encodes CASSTTSYNEQFF.

The chain is built from TRBV4-1 and TRBJ2-7, with 9 nucleotides matching TRBD2. CDR1 and CDR2 from the germline V gene are MGHRA and YSYEKL. Trimming removed 0 bases from V and 5 bases from J; junction bases left unmatched: 11. This CDR3 region has 17 residues. The CDR3 coding sequence is TGCGCCAGCAGCCAAGATCCGACTAGCGGAGGATGGAACGAGCAGTACTTC. This codes for CASSQDPTSGGWNEQYF.

This clonotype has a count of ten or more. The chain joins TRBV5-1 to TRBJ1-5; D possibly corresponds to TRBD1 (5 bases). This CDR3 contains 13 residues. V gave up 0 bases and J gave up 6 bases, with 7 bases separating them. Germline V lookup: CDR1 SGHRS, CDR2 YFSETQ. CDR3: CASSLEGRQPQHF. CDR3 in DNA: TGCGCCAGCAGCTTGGAGGGACGTCAGCCCCAGCATTTT.

This clonotype came up a few times. The V gene is TRBV5-1, the J gene TRBJ2-6, with a weak D call TRBD1 (6 bases). The CDR3 consists of 19 residues. The V and J ends lost 4 bases and 2 bases respectively, with 22 bases between them. Germline loops: CDR1 SGHRS, CDR2 YFSETQ. The chain's CDR3 is CASSNYYRESLAGANVLTF. The CDR3 DNA sequence: TGCGCCAGCAGCAACTACTACAGGGAAAGTTTGGCTGGGGCCAACGTCCTGACTTTC.

The table lists this clonotype with many counts. The rearrangement uses TRBV7-6 and TRBJ2-3; tentatively, D is TRBD1 or TRBD2 (6 bases each). Germline lookup yields CDR1 SGHVS and CDR2 FNYEAQ. V gave up 3 bases and J gave up 3 bases, with 16 bases separating them. The length of the CDR3 is 16 residues. The chain's CDR3 is CASSFRGLAGTDTQYF. Here the CDR3 DNA reads TGTGCCAGCAGCTTTCGGGGGCTGGCGGGGACAGATACGCAGTATTTT.

This clonotype was counted many times. The CDR3 DNA is TGTGCCATCAGACGAGCCCCGCAGGGAGGCGGGGAGCTGTTTTTT. Translating it yields CAIRRAPQGGGELFF. The genes are TRBV10-3 and TRBJ2-2; D might be TRBD2 (6 bases). Germline V lookup: CDR1 ENHRY, CDR2 SYGVKD. Trimming shortened V by 6 bases and J by 7 bases, and 18 bases separated the two germline ends. The CDR3 consists of 15 residues.

The chain combines TRBV29-1 with TRBJ1-1, with TRBD1 as a possible D gene (6 bases). V gave up 7 bases and J gave up 4 bases, with 16 bases separating them. The CDR3 totals 13 residues. CDR1 and CDR2 from the germline V gene are SQVTM and ANQGSEA. CDR3 protein: CSGEGGPGTEAFF. CDR3 bases: TGCAGCGGGGAGGGGGGGCCCGGCACTGAAGCTTTCTTT.

This clonotype has a handful of counts. The chain is built from TRBV7-9 and TRBJ2-7; D gene ambiguous. The length of the CDR3 is 12 residues. V was pared by 7 bases and J by 3 bases, with 10 bases between. Germline V gene lookup returns CDR1 SEHNR and CDR2 FQNEAQ (reference sequence). This CDR3 reads CASTGIHYEQYF. The CDR3 DNA sequence: TGTGCCAGCACGGGCATTCACTACGAGCAGTACTTC.

The V and J genes are TRBV6-1 and TRBJ2-1; D is possibly TRBD1 or TRBD2 (5 bases each). Trimming took 5 bases from V and 10 from J, leaving 15 bases between them. The germline V gene has CDR1 MNHNS and CDR2 SASEGT. CDR3 length: 13 residues. The CDR3: CASSRSTGREQFF. The CDR3 DNA sequence: TGTGCCAGCAGTAGATCAACGGGACGGGAGCAGTTCTTC.

The chain recombines TRBV11-2 with TRBJ2-3; 7 bases map to TRBD1. The J segment lost 3 bases and the V segment lost 2 bases, leaving 5 bases of the junction unmatched. Germline loops: CDR1 SGHAT, CDR2 FQNNGV. This CDR3 is built from 15 residues. The CDR3 DNA reads as TGTGCCAGCAGCTTAAACAGGGGTGGAACAGATACGCAGTATTTT. Translation: CASSLNRGGTDTQYF.

The chain employs TRBV7-9 and TRBJ2-1; D is perhaps TRBD2 (6 bases). Germline V gene lookup returns CDR1 SEHNR and CDR2 FQNEAQ (reference sequence). The CDR3 has 13 amino acids. Deletions cut 8 bases from V and 8 bases from J, with 16 bases between. Written as DNA, the CDR3 is TGTGCCAGCCCTCTAGTCGGCGGGGATGAGCAGTTCTTC. Its translation: CASPLVGGDEQFF.

This clonotype was recorded a few times. The V call is TRBV27, the J call TRBJ2-5; D might be TRBD1 or TRBD2, each matching 5 bases. Per germline, CDR1 MNHEY and CDR2 SMNVEV (reference sequence). The CDR3 is 14 residues long. V was cut by 6 bases and J by 2 bases, with 13 bases left in between. CDR3 bases: TGTGCCAGCAGCCGGTCGGGGCAACAAGAGACCCAGTACTTC. Its protein is CASSRSGQQETQYF.

This clonotype has ten or more counts. CDR3 nucleotides: TGCGCCAGCAGCTTGGACAGTTCGAACACTGAAGCTTTCTTT. Translation gives CASSLDSSNTEAFF. The chain couples TRBV5-1 to TRBJ1-1; D uncertain. Germline assignment: CDR1 SGHRS and CDR2 YFSETQ. V dropped 0 bases and J dropped 1 base, with 7 bases sitting between them. The CDR3 consists of 14 residues.

This clonotype has only a few counts. The chain joins TRBV30 to TRBJ1-4; TRBD1 agrees at 11 bases. The germline CDR1 and CDR2 sequences are GTSNPN and SVGIG (reference sequence). The CDR3 has 13 residues. Trimming took 8 bases from V and 8 from J; bases not matched to a gene: 7. CDR3: CAGQGAFLEKLFF. The DNA of the CDR3 is TGTGCCGGACAGGGGGCCTTCCTGGAAAAACTGTTTTTT. Complete variable domain (other parts from reference TRBV30 and TRBJ1-4): SQTIHQWPATLVQPVGSPLSLECTVEGTSNPNLYWYRQAAGRGLQLLFYSVGIGQISSEVPQNLSASRPQDRQFILSSKKLLLSDSGFYLCAGQGAFLEKLFFGSGTQLSVL.

This clonotype was seen more than once but under ten times. V is TRBV19 and J is TRBJ2-1; D is undetermined. The CDR3 loop spans 12 amino acids. Germline V gene lookup returns CDR1 LNHDA and CDR2 SQIVND (reference sequence). Trimming left V 1 base short and J 12 bases short, with 10 bases between. CDR3 protein: CASSIGPGWQFF. In DNA, the CDR3 is TGTGCCAGTAGTATAGGTCCCGGGTGGCAGTTCTTC.

This clonotype occurred many times. This chain links TRBV29-1 with TRBJ1-2; a weak D match, TRBD1 (5 bases). Germline V gene data show CDR1 as SQVTM and CDR2 as ANQGSEA. V gave up 2 bases and J gave up 2 bases, with 9 bases separating them. The CDR3 has 13 residues. This chain's CDR3 is CSVETDRNYGYTF. CDR3 in DNA: TGCAGCGTTGAAACAGACAGAAACTATGGCTACACCTTC.

As concerns this clonotype: This sequence may be a read error, since a much larger clone differs from it by one base. V gene TRBV5-1 combines with J gene TRBJ1-3; tentatively, D is TRBD1 (5 bases). Germline CDR1 SGHRS, CDR2 YFSETQ. The CDR3 length is 16 residues. This CDR3 is CASSLQGGSSGNTTYF. CDR3 DNA sequence: TGCGCCAGCAGCTTGCAGGGCGGGAGCTCTGGAAACACCACATATTTT.

This clonotype has a count of ten or more. This chain links TRBV5-6 with TRBJ2-1; 7 bases match TRBD2. The CDR3 sequence is 13 residues long. V dropped 7 bases and J dropped 3; count of bases not matched to a gene: 4. Per germline, CDR1 SGHDT and CDR2 YYEEEE. The CDR3 reads CASVGTNYNEQFF. CDR3 in DNA: TGTGCCAGCGTAGGGACTAACTACAATGAGCAGTTCTTC.

This clonotype was recorded at least ten times. The rearrangement uses TRBV12-3 or TRBV12-4 and TRBJ1-5, with TRBD1 matching 7 bases. This CDR3 has 14 amino acids. The V segment lost 5 bases and the J segment 5 bases; nucleotides outside the gene matches: 6. Here the CDR3 reads CASSPRQGHQPQHF. In nucleotides, the CDR3 is TGTGCCAGCAGTCCAAGACAGGGCCATCAGCCCCAGCATTTT.